This passage covers 17 T cell receptor beta chains from one sample sequenced in a study of blood T cell repertoires in COVID-19. Measured with immunoSEQ multiplex PCR; TCRdb has only the in-frame clones, and not every one. The data contain about half a million clones, 89% of them seen just once; the ten biggest clones take up roughly 0.84%. The material sequenced was peripheral blood. The receptors here all came from a man between 18 and 35 years old with COVID-19, enrolled during active disease.

The rearrangement links TRBV7-9 to TRBJ2-1; the match to TRBD2 covers 9 bases. Germline CDR1 is SEHNR and CDR2 is FQNEAQ (reference sequence). CDR3 length equals 17 residues. Trimming at V came to 2 bases and at J to 8 bases, leaving 13 bases not matched to a gene. The CDR3 DNA reads as TGTGCCAGCAGCTTATGGGCAAGCGGGGGGTTGCTGGATGAGCAGTTCTTC. Translated, it gives CASSLWASGGLLDEQFF.

The CDR3 DNA is TGTGCCAGCAGCTTCGGAGATTTAAGCAATCAGCCCCAGCATTTT. It specifies CASSFGDLSNQPQHF. The chain carries TRBV5-5 and TRBJ1-5; D is ambiguous. Trimming removed 2 bases at V and 1 base at J, with 10 bases between. The CDR3 runs 15 residues. CDR1 SGHKS and CDR2 YYEKEE come from the germline V gene (reference sequence).

This sequence joins TRBV10-1 and TRBJ2-1; TRBD2 aligns across 11 bases. CDR1 and CDR2 (germline): WNHNN, SYGVQD (reference sequence). V lost 2 bases and J lost 7; bases outside the gene matches: 7. This CDR3 has 16 residues. The CDR3 loop is CASSEQGLAAWNEQFF. CDR3 DNA: TGCGCCAGCAGTGAGCAGGGACTAGCGGCCTGGAATGAGCAGTTCTTC.

This clone was seen only a few times. This CDR3 is also generated by other DNA sequences in the sample. The chain carries TRBV18 and TRBJ2-7; 10 positions match TRBD1. V trimming: 2 bases; J trimming: 2 bases; junction bases outside the gene matches: 0. Germline V gene lookup returns CDR1 KGHSH and CDR2 LQKENI. This CDR3 has 14 residues. In DNA, the CDR3 is TGTGCCAGCTCACCAGGGACAGGGGCCTACGAGCAGTACTTC. Its translation: CASSPGTGAYEQYF.

This clone was found once. The chain employs TRBV30 and TRBJ2-1; TRBD2 might be the D (5 bases). The CDR3 is made up of 12 amino acids. CDR1 is GTSNPN, CDR2 SVGIG, per germline (reference sequence). With 2 bases removed from V and 12 bases from J, the gap between germline ends came to 14 bases. The CDR3 DNA sequence: TGTGCCTGGAGTAGATGGGGAGTCGGGCAGTTCTTC. It encodes CAWSRWGVGQFF.

The J gene is TRBJ1-1, the V gene TRBV5-4; weak D call: TRBD1 (5 bases). V dropped 2 bases and J dropped 3 bases, with 11 bases sitting between them. This CDR3 has 14 residues. Germline V CDR1 and CDR2: SGHNT, YYREEE (reference sequence). CDR3 loop: CASSFSQGHTEAFF. CDR3 nucleotide sequence: TGTGCCAGCAGCTTTTCCCAGGGTCACACTGAAGCTTTCTTT.

The V call is TRBV5-6, the J call TRBJ2-7; TRBD1 matches 8 bases. This CDR3 has 15 residues. Per germline, CDR1 SGHDT and CDR2 YYEEEE. Losses at the gene ends were 0 bases for V and 6 bases for J; bases not matched to a gene: 8. The CDR3 DNA is TGTGCCAGCAGCTTGGTGGGACAGGTTACAGGCGAGCAGTACTTC. Translating gives CASSLVGQVTGEQYF.

V is TRBV7-9 and J is TRBJ1-4; TRBD1 aligns across 9 bases. CDR1 and CDR2 (germline): SEHNR, FQNEAQ (reference sequence). CDR3 length equals 14 residues. After removal of 5 bases from V and 8 bases from J, the junction contained 6 bases not matched to a gene. CDR3 coding DNA: TGTGCCAGCAGCCAAGGGGGGACAGGGGAAAAACTGTTTTTT. It yields the protein CASSQGGTGEKLFF.

Only one count was recorded for this clone. The gene calls are TRBV15 and TRBJ2-5; 7 positions agree with TRBD2. Per germline, CDR1 LNHNV and CDR2 YYDKDF (reference sequence). CDR3 length equals 12 residues. V lost 2 bases to trimming and J lost 7 bases; unmatched junction nucleotides: 1. The CDR3 spells CATSRSSGTQYF. Written as DNA, the CDR3 is TGTGCCACCAGCAGATCTAGCGGGACCCAGTACTTC.

The chain is built from TRBV2 and TRBJ1-2, with D perhaps TRBD1 (5 bases). Deletions cut 0 bases from V and 6 bases from J, with 11 bases between. Germline assignment: CDR1 SNHLY and CDR2 FYNNEI. This CDR3 has 14 amino acids. The CDR3 is CASSEARGVNGYTF. The CDR3 coding sequence is TGTGCCAGCAGTGAAGCGCGGGGGGTTAATGGCTACACCTTC.

The gene calls are TRBV5-1 and TRBJ2-1, with TRBD1 as a possible D gene (7 bases). This CDR3 has 15 amino acids. Trimming took 4 bases from V and 9 from J, leaving 20 bases between them. Germline values: CDR1 SGHRS, CDR2 YFSETQ. The CDR3 protein is CASSEGARGFGEQFF. CDR3 DNA sequence: TGCGCCAGCAGCGAGGGGGCGCGGGGATTCGGTGAGCAGTTCTTC. The variable domain in full, completed from reference TRBV5-1 and TRBJ2-1, reads KAGVTQTPRYLIKTRGQQVTLSCSPISGHRSVSWYQQTPGQGLQFLFEYFSETQRNKGNFPGRFSGRQFSNSRSEMNVSTLELGDSALYLCASSEGARGFGEQFFGPGTRLTVL.

The chain carries TRBV5-4 and TRBJ1-2; 12 bases are a match to TRBD1. Germline assignment: CDR1 SGHNT and CDR2 YYREEE (reference sequence). This CDR3 region has 17 residues. The ends lost 3 bases at V and 0 bases at J; junction bases unmatched: 6. Here the CDR3 DNA reads TGTGCCAGCAGCTCGGGGACAGGGGGCGTCACTAACTATGGCTACACCTTC. Its translation: CASSSGTGGVTNYGYTF.

In this sample, this clone turned up once. The chain links TRBV15 to TRBJ2-7; D is perhaps TRBD2 (6 bases). With 4 bases removed from V and 3 bases from J, the gap between germline ends came to 13 bases. From germline, CDR1 is LNHNV and CDR2 YYDKDF (reference sequence). The CDR3 has 14 amino acids. CDR3 protein: CATSIERRVYEQYF. The CDR3 DNA follows: TGTGCCACCAGCATTGAACGGAGGGTCTACGAGCAGTACTTC. The full variable domain, with the rest looked up from reference TRBV15 and TRBJ2-7, is DAMVIQNPRYQVTQFGKPVTLSCSQTLNHNVMYWYQQKSSQAPKLLFHYYDKDFNNEADTPDNFQSRRPNTSFCFLDIRSPGLGDTAMYLCATSIERRVYEQYFGPGTRLTVT.

V and J are TRBV2 and TRBJ2-7; 9 bases align to TRBD2. The CDR3 runs 14 residues. The trim removed 3 bases at V and 5 bases at J, leaving 5 bases unmatched. Per germline, CDR1 SNHLY and CDR2 FYNNEI. The CDR3 DNA reads TGTGCCAGCAGTGAGGATAGCGGGAGCCACGAGCAGTACTTC. It translates to CASSEDSGSHEQYF.

This chain uses TRBV18 with TRBJ2-1; 7 bases are a match to TRBD2. Losses at the gene ends were 6 bases for V and 5 bases for J; bases not matched to a gene: 13. The CDR3 has 16 amino acids. Germline V CDR1 and CDR2: KGHSH, LQKENI. The CDR3 DNA follows: TGTGCCAGCTCGACCCGGGCGGGAGCTGGCAACAATGAGCAGTTCTTC. It translates to CASSTRAGAGNNEQFF.

The CDR3 DNA reads as TGTGCCAGCACAACTACGGGGGAGGGGGGCGCAGCTGGAAACACCATATATTTT. Protein: CASTTTGEGGAAGNTIYF. The chain joins TRBV28 to TRBJ1-3, with D tentatively TRBD1 (6 bases). Per germline, CDR1 MDHEN and CDR2 SYDVKM. The CDR3 is 18 amino acids. V gave up 7 bases and J gave up 2 bases, with 24 bases separating them.

V usage is TRBV9 and J usage is TRBJ2-6; perhaps TRBD2 as D (5 bases). This CDR3 is 16 amino acids long. Germline V gene lookup returns CDR1 SGDLS and CDR2 YYNGEE. V lost 2 bases to trimming and J lost 0 bases, with 9 bases between them. DNA of the CDR3: TGTGCCAGCAGCGTTGGACTGGGCTCTGGGGCCAACGTCCTGACTTTC. Its protein product is CASSVGLGSGANVLTF.